Listed below are T cell receptor beta chains from one sample, sequenced in a study of blood T cell repertoires in COVID-19. Data came from immunoSEQ multiplex PCR; TCRdb stores just in-frame clones and leaves some out. The sample records roughly 240,000 clones, approximately 88% being singletons. The sequencing input was PBMCs or T cells enriched from blood (not recorded which). These receptors were collected from a woman aged 40 to 50 with acute COVID-19. Each CDR3 is given with its conserved first and last residue. The D gene is left open where the match is weak. Size is stated for part of the rows, as once, few or many counts, or as a class when the clone is expanded.

TRBJ1-5 | TRBD1 | TRBV6-2/TRBV6-3 | . | CASSPYWGQGGRNQPQHF | TGTGCCAGCAGCCCCTACTGGGGTCAGGGGGGAAGGAATCAGCCCCAGCATTTT
TRBJ2-1 | TRBD1 | TRBV24-1 | . | CATSESRGQGNEQFF | TGTGCCACCAGTGAGTCCAGGGGGCAAGGCAATGAGCAGTTCTTC
TRBJ1-4 | . | TRBV5-6 | . | CASSLSVGKLFF | TGTGCCAGCAGCCTTAGCGTTGGGAAACTGTTTTTT
TRBJ2-5 | . | TRBV7-2 | once | CASSLGKPGSGETQYF | TGTGCCAGCAGCTTAGGGAAGCCAGGCTCCGGAGAGACCCAGTACTTC
TRBJ1-3 | TRBD1 | TRBV9 | . | CASSRGQGTSGNTIYF | TGTGCCAGCAGCCGCGGACAGGGGACCTCTGGAAACACCATATATTTT
TRBJ2-1 | TRBD2 | TRBV10-2 | . | CASSTSAEYNEQFF | TGCGCCAGCAGTACTAGCGCAGAGTACAATGAGCAGTTCTTC
TRBJ2-1 | . | TRBV6-5 | once | CASGFLYNEQFF | TGTGCCAGCGGCTTCCTCTACAATGAGCAGTTCTTC
TRBJ2-5 | TRBD1 | TRBV5-1 | . | CASSPSAGGEQTQYF | TGCGCCAGCAGCCCTAGCGCAGGGGGCGAGCAGACCCAGTACTTC
TRBJ2-2 | TRBD2 | TRBV19 | . | CATLTGTSTGELFF | TGTGCCACCCTTACCGGGACTAGCACCGGGGAGCTGTTTTTT
TRBJ1-1 | . | TRBV18 | once | CASSPPVGGLFSNTEAFF | TGTGCCAGCTCACCTCCGGTCGGGGGGCTTTTTTCGAACACTGAAGCTTTCTTT
TRBJ2-3 | TRBD2 | TRBV19 | . | CASRGVGLAGGGDTQYF | TGTGCCAGTAGGGGGGTTGGATTAGCGGGAGGAGGAGATACGCAGTATTTT
TRBJ1-2 | TRBD1 | TRBV20-1 | . | CSARTGAGYTF | TGCAGTGCTAGGACAGGGGCTGGCTACACCTTC
TRBJ1-2 | TRBD1 | TRBV18 | . | CASSGSAQGAVGYTF | TGTGCCAGCTCCGGCTCCGCGCAGGGGGCAGTTGGCTACACCTTC
TRBJ1-2 | . | TRBV19 | . | CASSIIGVLYGYTF | TGTGCCAGTAGTATAATCGGGGTCCTCTATGGCTACACCTTC
TRBJ2-5 | . | TRBV5-6 | . | CASGGTVETQYF | TGTGCCAGCGGGGGGACAGTTGAGACCCAGTACTTC
TRBJ1-4 | TRBD1 | TRBV29-1 | . | CSVDETQGAARGKLFF | TGCAGCGTTGACGAAACCCAGGGGGCAGCAAGGGGTAAACTGTTTTTT
TRBJ1-3 | . | TRBV4-3 | . | CASSQDDISGNTIYF | TGCGCCAGCAGCCAAGACGACATCTCTGGAAACACCATATATTTT
TRBJ1-3 | . | TRBV19 | . | CASSIRSGGNTIYF | TGTGCCAGTAGTATAAGGAGCGGTGGAAACACCATATATTTT
TRBJ1-2 | . | TRBV18 | . | CASSPPYNYGYTF | TGTGCCAGCTCACCACCGTATAACTATGGCTACACCTTC
TRBJ2-1 | . | TRBV5-1 | . | CASSFSGNNEQFF | TGCGCCAGCAGCTTTAGCGGAAACAATGAGCAGTTCTTC
TRBJ1-5 | TRBD1 | TRBV19 | . | CASSPHRGLKDQPQHF | TGTGCCAGTAGTCCTCACAGGGGGCTAAAGGATCAGCCCCAGCATTTT
TRBJ2-5 | TRBD2 | TRBV5-4 | . | CASSLAGLAGVRVTQYF | TGTGCCAGCAGCTTGGCCGGACTAGCGGGAGTTCGGGTGACCCAGTACTTC
TRBJ1-2 | . | TRBV19 | . | CASSRADGYTF | TGTGCCAGTAGTAGGGCAGATGGCTACACCTTC
TRBJ1-2 | . | TRBV9 | . | CASSVGPGRAVGYTF | TGTGCCAGCAGCGTAGGTCCGGGCAGGGCGGTCGGCTACACCTTC
TRBJ2-3 | TRBD2 | TRBV5-1 | . | CASSLLTSGRTDTQYF | TGCGCCAGCAGCCTCCTGACTAGCGGGCGGACAGATACGCAGTATTTT
TRBJ1-4 | TRBD1 | TRBV29-1 | . | CSVGARGQNEKLFF | TGCAGCGTTGGAGCAAGGGGGCAGAATGAAAAACTGTTTTTT
TRBJ2-1 | TRBD1 | TRBV14 | . | CASSRTGAPYNEQFF | TGTGCCAGCAGCCGAACAGGGGCCCCGTACAATGAGCAGTTCTTC
TRBJ2-2 | . | TRBV7-2 | . | CASSLVRVTGELFF | TGTGCCAGCAGCTTAGTCAGGGTTACCGGGGAGCTGTTTTTT
TRBJ2-3 | . | TRBV6-5 | . | CASKGTDTQYF | TGTGCCAGCAAGGGGACAGATACGCAGTATTTT
TRBJ2-4 | TRBD2 | TRBV4-2 | . | CASSQGLAGTKNIQYF | TGTGCCAGCAGCCAAGGACTAGCGGGGACCAAAAACATTCAGTACTTC
TRBJ2-5 | . | TRBV21-1 | . | CASTQTGEETQYF | TGTGCCAGCACCCAGACAGGGGAAGAGACCCAGTACTTC
TRBJ2-1 | TRBD2 | TRBV9 | . | CASSESGRAMAEQFF | TGTGCCAGCAGCGAGAGCGGGAGGGCCATGGCTGAGCAGTTCTTC
TRBJ2-3 | TRBD2 | TRBV7-2 | . | CASSYLATGGGTDTQYF | TGTGCCAGCAGCTACCTAGCTACGGGAGGGGGGACAGATACGCAGTATTTT
TRBJ2-3 | TRBD1 | TRBV19 | . | CASSIGTGGLTDTQYF | TGTGCCAGTAGTATAGGGACAGGGGGCCTCACAGATACGCAGTATTTT
TRBJ1-2 | . | TRBV19 | once | CASTPGGDYGYTF | TGTGCCAGTACCCCCGGAGGGGACTATGGCTACACCTTC
TRBJ1-2 | TRBD1 | TRBV29-1 | few | CSAGDSANYGYTF | TGCAGCGCCGGGGACAGCGCTAACTATGGCTACACCTTC
TRBJ2-1 | . | TRBV27 | . | CASSDSGNRDNEQFF | TGTGCCAGCAGTGATAGTGGTAATCGTGACAATGAGCAGTTCTTC
TRBJ2-1 | TRBD2 | TRBV2 | . | CASSELAGVGNEQFF | TGTGCCAGCAGTGAACTTGCGGGAGTGGGGAATGAGCAGTTCTTC
TRBJ2-4 | TRBD2 | TRBV27 | . | CASSSRTSGILIQYF | TGTGCCAGCAGTTCCCGGACTAGCGGGATCCTCATTCAGTACTTC
TRBJ1-2 | . | TRBV18 | once | CASSPSRANYGYTF | TGTGCCAGCTCACCCTCGAGAGCTAACTATGGCTACACCTTC
TRBJ1-5 | . | TRBV19 | . | CASSIRGNQPQHF | TGTGCCAGTAGTATACGAGGGAATCAGCCCCAGCATTTT
TRBJ2-3 | . | TRBV28 | . | CASSPSDNLNTQYF | TGTGCCAGCAGCCCCTCAGATAACCTTAATACGCAGTATTTT